These T cell receptor beta chains were read from a single sample in a study of radiotherapy plus CTLA-4 blockade in lung cancer. Data came from immunoSEQ multiplex PCR; TCRdb stores just in-frame clones and leaves some out. The sample yields about 26,000 clones, about 75% seen once. Material: peripheral blood, obtained from a patient treated with radiotherapy plus ipilimumab. Receptors were obtained from a human donor with non-small cell lung cancer that progressed on radiotherapy plus ipilimumab. The CDR3 runs from the conserved cysteine through the conserved F or W. D genes are given only for firm matches. The size entry is marked missing in some rows and otherwise reads once, few, many or a size class.

v_call	clone_size	j_call	d_call	cdr3_aa	cdr3_nt
TRBV4-1	.	TRBJ2-4	.	CASSAGQFAKNIQYF	TGCGCCAGCAGCGCAGGACAGTTTGCCAAAAACATTCAGTACTTC
TRBV7-9	.	TRBJ1-2	TRBD1	CASSQTGVYGYTF	TGTGCCAGCAGCCAGACAGGGGTCTATGGCTACACCTTC
TRBV18	.	TRBJ2-3	.	CASSPSDGADTQYF	TGTGCCAGCTCTCCGAGTGACGGGGCAGATACGCAGTATTTT
TRBV19	once	TRBJ1-1	.	CASIPGGAALPEAFF	TGTGCCAGTATCCCTGGGGGAGCCGCACTCCCTGAAGCTTTCTTT
TRBV5-6	.	TRBJ2-3	TRBD1	CASSSRTGRGTDTQYF	TGTGCCAGCAGCTCCAGGACAGGAAGAGGGACAGATACGCAGTATTTT
TRBV23-1	once	TRBJ1-1	.	CASRRGGRGSAFF	TGCGCCAGCAGGCGAGGCGGGAGGGGAAGCGCTTTCTTT
TRBV9	.	TRBJ2-7	.	CASSSRSLDSYEQYF	TGTGCCAGCAGCTCCCGCAGTTTGGACAGCTACGAGCAGTACTTC
TRBV5-1	.	TRBJ1-1	TRBD1	CASSYLPGDRVRSTEAFF	TGCGCCAGCAGCTACCTTCCCGGGGACAGGGTTCGAAGTACTGAAGCTTTCTTT
TRBV9	.	TRBJ1-1	.	CASSVGTENTEAFF	TGTGCCAGCAGCGTAGGGACGGAGAACACTGAAGCTTTCTTT
TRBV28	.	TRBJ1-2	.	CASSLDTGANYGYTF	TGTGCCAGCAGTTTGGACACGGGGGCTAACTATGGCTACACCTTC
TRBV11-2	once	TRBJ2-3	.	CASSPLTGKRTDTQYF	TGTGCCAGCAGCCCCCTAACGGGGAAGAGGACAGATACGCAGTATTTT
TRBV7-2	.	TRBJ1-6	TRBD1	CASSYTQGRESPLHF	TGTGCCAGCAGCTATACACAGGGGCGGGAGTCACCCCTCCACTTT
TRBV7-9	.	TRBJ2-1	TRBD2	CASSLGSSGRRKFF	TGTGCCAGCAGCTTAGGGTCTAGCGGGAGGAGGAAGTTCTTC